Listed below are T cell receptor beta chains from one sample, sequenced in a study of OX40 agonist ivuxolimab in advanced cancers. Sequencing was performed with immunoSEQ multiplex PCR; in TCRdb, only in-frame clones are kept and a portion is missing. The sample lists 50,000 to 60,000 clones; approximately 90% were seen once. The sample here was CD4+ or CD8+ T cells sorted from blood, taken in a trial of the OX40 agonist ivuxolimab. The receptor set was obtained from an adult with an advanced solid tumor such as melanoma, head and neck, liver or kidney cancer. CDR3s leave out the opening cysteine and the closing phenylalanine or tryptophan. D genes are given only for firm matches. Clone size is shown for a subset of rows, as once, few, many or a class of expanded clone.

j_gene,d_gene,abundance,v_gene,CDR3aa
TRBJ2-7,TRBD1,.,TRBV27,ASSLISGQLSYEQY
TRBJ2-5,.,.,TRBV7-9,ASSNGPQETQY
TRBJ1-1,TRBD1,once,TRBV2,ASSTGGKTEAF
TRBJ1-2,.,.,TRBV6-5,ASSGGGWTFYGYT
TRBJ1-2,.,.,TRBV7-2,ASSQDSYGYT
TRBJ1-5,.,.,TRBV7-2,ASSLGGGENQPQH
TRBJ1-1,TRBD1,.,TRBV12-5,AEGGDRAGEAF
TRBJ2-7,.,.,TRBV9,ASSDPGSRGSYEQY
TRBJ1-2,.,.,TRBV10-2,ASSETRAAIYGYT
TRBJ2-2,TRBD2,once,TRBV7-8,ASSFGLAGGTGELF
TRBJ1-1,TRBD1,.,TRBV27,ASSPPRDRGRYTEAF
TRBJ2-3,TRBD2,once,TRBV5-1,ASSLERGGTDTQY
TRBJ1-1,.,.,TRBV5-6,ASSLAFALPVGGNTEAF
TRBJ1-2,.,.,TRBV21-1,ASSKTFGGTRAYGYT
TRBJ2-7,.,.,TRBV7-8,ASSLGWNPYEQY
TRBJ1-3,.,.,TRBV5-4,ASSRGQSSGNTIY
TRBJ2-2,TRBD2,medium-sized,TRBV6-4,ASSESGGTGELF
TRBJ2-7,TRBD1,.,TRBV5-6,ASSLDQGAYEQY
TRBJ1-1,.,.,TRBV4-1,ASSQDFGNTEAF
TRBJ1-2,.,.,TRBV27,ASSLEGNNGYT
TRBJ2-3,.,once,TRBV5-1,ASSLFRDSTDTQY
TRBJ1-3,.,.,TRBV7-8,ASSLGVGFSGNTIY
TRBJ2-3,TRBD2,once,TRBV6-4,ASRSEAGGTDTQY
TRBJ1-5,.,.,TRBV4-1,ASSQEADNQPQH
TRBJ2-7,.,.,TRBV6-5,ASSYSSMGEQY
TRBJ2-4,.,.,TRBV19,ASSMPRLLAKNIQY
TRBJ2-7,.,.,TRBV7-9,AARAYEQY
TRBJ1-6,.,.,TRBV30,AWSVGVGVSSPLH
TRBJ1-1,TRBD1,few,TRBV30,AWTRTGTIEAF
TRBJ1-2,.,.,TRBV4-1,ASSQPGGKGYGYT
TRBJ1-4,.,.,TRBV27,ASSPLEANEKLF
TRBJ1-2,.,.,TRBV7-9,ASSLKGGQNYGYT
TRBJ1-1,.,few,TRBV5-6,ASSLGDVDTEAF
TRBJ2-7,TRBD2,.,TRBV29-1,SVAGESYEQY
TRBJ1-2,.,.,TRBV29-1,SVEDRSRDYGYT
TRBJ1-1,.,.,TRBV27,ASSFGDQNTEAF
TRBJ1-1,.,.,TRBV27,ASSLGGSTEAF
TRBJ2-7,.,.,TRBV5-6,ASSLGGGFSSYEQY
TRBJ1-1,.,.,TRBV5-6,ASSYREGTNEAF
TRBJ1-5,.,.,TRBV4-3,ASSQELSSNQPQH
TRBJ2-7,.,.,TRBV27,ASSLGPTYEQY
TRBJ1-4,TRBD1,.,TRBV2,ASSPGGGGGEKLF
TRBJ2-6,.,.,TRBV5-1,ASSPPAGANVLT
TRBJ2-1,.,.,TRBV7-2,ASGGPGSYNEQF
TRBJ2-7,TRBD1,.,TRBV9,ASSVGDSFLEQY
TRBJ1-1,.,few,TRBV2,ASSDQGNTEAF
TRBJ2-1,TRBD1,.,TRBV5-6,ASSLPGTGGRNEQF
TRBJ2-7,.,.,TRBV27,ASSPSGAYEQY
TRBJ2-5,TRBD2,.,TRBV11-2,ASSHGLAGGEETQY
TRBJ2-7,TRBD1,.,TRBV4-1,ASAPTGTESYEQY
TRBJ2-1,TRBD1,.,TRBV19,ASSIFGTGGLNEQF
TRBJ2-7,.,.,TRBV5-1,ASSGEGGEQY
TRBJ1-1,TRBD1,.,TRBV19,ASSALPGQGDMNTEAF
TRBJ2-3,.,.,TRBV5-1,ASSLARGGTDTQY